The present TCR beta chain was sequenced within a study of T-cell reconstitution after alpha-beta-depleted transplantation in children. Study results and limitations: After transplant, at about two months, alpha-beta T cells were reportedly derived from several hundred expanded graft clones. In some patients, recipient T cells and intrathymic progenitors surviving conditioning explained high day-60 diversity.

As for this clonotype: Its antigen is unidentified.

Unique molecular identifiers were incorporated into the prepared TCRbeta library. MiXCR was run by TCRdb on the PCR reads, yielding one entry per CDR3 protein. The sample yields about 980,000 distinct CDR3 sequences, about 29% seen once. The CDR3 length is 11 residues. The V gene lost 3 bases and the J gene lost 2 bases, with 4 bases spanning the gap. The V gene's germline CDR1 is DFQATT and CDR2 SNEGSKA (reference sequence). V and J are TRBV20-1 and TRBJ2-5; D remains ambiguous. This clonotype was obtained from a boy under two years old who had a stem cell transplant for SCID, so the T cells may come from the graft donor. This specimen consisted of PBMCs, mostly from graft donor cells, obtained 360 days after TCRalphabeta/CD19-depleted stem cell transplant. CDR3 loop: CSASHQETQYF. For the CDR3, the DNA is TGCAGTGCTAGTCATCAAGAGACCCAGTACTTC.